These 3 T cell receptor beta chains came from one sample sequenced in a study of blood T cell repertoires in COVID-19 (dated by TCRdb to 2020 to 2021). Libraries were constructed by the immunoSEQ multiplex PCR assay. The table comes from immuneACCESS by way of TCRdb, which keeps in-frame sequences with V and J called. Part of the clones is missing from these tables; in studies checked, under half for an unresolved V gene and the rest for unknown reasons. The sample table shows some 120,000 clones, and 80% to 90% are seen once. The top ten hold roughly 3.6% of the sample. Sequenced: peripheral blood. All receptors come from a woman aged 55-69 years with acute or convalescent COVID-19.

This clone appeared once. The V call is TRBV11-2, the J call TRBJ2-3; TRBD1 aligns across 8 bases. This CDR3 contains 18 residues. V dropped 0 bases and J dropped 3; count of bases not matched to a gene: 11. Germline CDR1 and CDR2: SGHAT and FQNNGV. The CDR3 reads CASSLDPKDRGRTDTQYF. The CDR3, as DNA: TGTGCCAGCAGCTTAGACCCAAAAGACAGGGGACGTACAGATACGCAGTATTTT.

The genes are TRBV6-1 and TRBJ1-4; 10 bases line up with TRBD1. Trimming cost V 4 bases and J 2 bases; bases outside gene matches: 7. The CDR3 is 17 amino acids. Germline V gene sequence: CDR1 MNHNS, CDR2 SASEGT. CDR3 protein: CASSVRQGARTNEKLFF. The CDR3 coding sequence is TGTGCCAGCAGTGTTCGACAGGGGGCAAGGACTAATGAAAAACTGTTTTTT.

The chain joins TRBV19 to TRBJ2-3, with TRBD1 matching over 10 bases. The germline gives CDR1 LNHDA, CDR2 SQIVND (reference sequence). Germline trimming cut 6 bases from V and 3 bases from J; bases unmatched to any gene: 0. CDR3 length: 13 amino acids. The CDR3: CASRDRGTDTQYF. Written as DNA, the CDR3 is TGTGCCAGTAGGGACAGGGGGACAGATACGCAGTATTTT.